This passage covers 20 T cell receptor beta chains from one sample sequenced in a study of vaccination and CD4 T cells after COVID-19. With the Oncomine TCR Beta short-read assay, DNA from cultured CD4+ T cells was sequenced. TCRdb re-derived calls from the PCR reads in MiXCR, one entry per CDR3 protein. The sample yields about 21,000 distinct CDR3 sequences, 35% to 45% seen once. Antigens for these TCRs are unknown. The sample's treatment: approximately 9-day PBMC culture with coronavirus spike peptide pools or control peptides (ViraFEST assay). Source: CD4+ T cells from blood, cultured in vitro, taken before SARS-CoV-2 vaccination. The receptors were sampled from a human donor who received a COVID-19 vaccine.

V gene TRBV27 combines with J gene TRBJ2-3; D perhaps matches TRBD2 (5 bases). This CDR3 region has 15 residues. From germline, CDR1 is MNHEY and CDR2 SMNVEV (reference sequence). V lost 6 bases and J lost 4, with 17 bases in between. The CDR3 loop reads CASRLRAEAADTQYF. The CDR3 nucleotides are TGTGCCAGCAGATTAAGGGCGGAAGCGGCAGATACGCAGTATTTT.

To note about this clonotype: This CDR3 is missing its conserved last phenylalanine or tryptophan, likely due to a read error. This sequence joins TRBV30 and TRBJ1-5; D uncertain. The CDR3 totals 17 residues. Trimming stripped 0 bases from V and 2 bases from J, with 17 bases between. Germline-derived CDR1 and CDR2 are GTSNPN and SVGIG (reference sequence). This CDR3 is CAWSVPWARSGNQPQHL. The CDR3 DNA reads as TGTGCCTGGAGTGTACCGTGGGCCAGAAGCGGCAATCAGCCCCAGCATCTT.

This clonotype showed up just a few times. The V gene is TRBV6-2 or TRBV6-3, the J gene TRBJ2-5; TRBD2 aligns across 9 bases. Looked up from germline, CDR1 is MNHEY and CDR2 is SVGEGT. Unmatched junction bases numbered 9, after V lost 5 bases and J lost 5 bases. This CDR3 region has 15 residues. CDR3 protein: CASSLLAAGGETQYF. Here the CDR3 DNA reads TGTGCCAGCAGTCTACTAGCGGCGGGGGGGGAGACCCAGTACTTC.

This sequence joins TRBV6-5 and TRBJ1-5, with D perhaps TRBD1 (6 bases). There are 15 residues in the CDR3. Germline V lookup: CDR1 MNHEY, CDR2 SVGAGI. The V gene lost 0 bases and the J gene lost 6 bases, with 12 bases spanning the gap. The CDR3: CASSYSGGAGQPQHF. DNA for the CDR3: TGTGCCAGCAGTTACTCGGGGGGCGCGGGTCAGCCCCAGCATTTT.

The chain combines TRBV14 with TRBJ1-2; tentatively, D is TRBD1 (6 bases). CDR1 SGHDN and CDR2 FVKESK come from the germline V gene. The CDR3 extends over 13 amino acids. The V end was cut by 2 bases, the J end by 8 bases, with 12 bases between. This CDR3 reads CASSQSRQAGYTF. CDR3 DNA: TGTGCCAGCAGCCAATCGAGACAGGCCGGCTACACCTTC. Drawing the rest from reference TRBV14 and TRBJ1-2, the complete variable domain is EAGVTQFPSHSVIEKGQTVTLRCDPISGHDNLYWYRRVMGKEIKFLLHFVKESKQDESGMPNNRFLAERTGGTYSTLKVQPAELEDSGVYFCASSQSRQAGYTFGSGTRLTVV.

The chain couples TRBV2 to TRBJ1-3; 8 nucleotides agree with TRBD1. J was trimmed by 4 bases and V by 6 bases; bases with no gene match: 8. Germline CDR1 reads SNHLY; CDR2 reads FYNNEI. The CDR3 is 15 amino acids. The CDR3, as DNA: TGTGCCAGCAGCCTTTGGACAGGGTTGGGAAACACCATATATTTT. Translated: CASSLWTGLGNTIYF.

The table lists this clonotype with a count of one. The V call is TRBV29-1, the J call TRBJ2-3; possible D gene TRBD2, 5 bases. CDR1 and CDR2 (germline): SQVTM, ANQGSEA. This CDR3 region has 11 residues. The V end lost 7 bases, the J end lost 8 bases, and 13 bases lay between the germline ends. In DNA, the CDR3 is TGCAGCGCCGCCCGAGGAGGTACGCAGTATTTT. It specifies CSAARGGTQYF.

This clonotype was detected only a few times. The chain recombines TRBV20-1 with TRBJ2-1; 11 nucleotides agree with TRBD2. Germline V gene data show CDR1 as DFQATT and CDR2 as SNEGSKA (reference sequence). V lost 5 bases, J lost 7 bases, and 13 bases stayed unmatched. The CDR3 runs to 16 residues. For the CDR3, the DNA is TGCAGTGCTCAAACGGGACTAGCGGCGGTAGGGAATGAGCAGTTCTTC. Translation gives CSAQTGLAAVGNEQFF.

A few counts support this clonotype. This chain links TRBV6-5 with TRBJ1-6, with 8 bases that match TRBD1. After removal of 4 bases from V and 4 bases from J, the junction contained 9 bases not matched to a gene. Germline V gene lookup returns CDR1 MNHEY and CDR2 SVGAGI. The CDR3 has 17 residues. The CDR3 DNA is TGTGCCAGCAGTTCCACGGACAGGGTGGGGTATAATTCACCCCTCCACTTT. Amino acid sequence: CASSSTDRVGYNSPLHF.

This clonotype was picked up one time. The chain is built from TRBV18 and TRBJ1-2, with a tentative D call TRBD1 (6 bases). This CDR3 has 15 amino acids. Germline CDR1 KGHSH, CDR2 LQKENI. V was shortened by 3 bases and J by 1 base, with 12 bases between the two germline ends. The CDR3 coding sequence is TGTGCCAGCTCACCTTCGGACAGTATTAACTATGGCTACACCTTC. Translated: CASSPSDSINYGYTF. Full variable domain (missing parts from reference TRBV18 and TRBJ1-2): NAGVMQNPRHLVRRRGQEARLRCSPMKGHSHVYWYRQLPEEGLKFMVYLQKENIIDESGMPKERFSAEFPKEGPSILRIQQVVRGDSAAYFCASSPSDSINYGYTFGSGTRLTVV.

This chain joins TRBV7-2 and TRBJ1-2, with D possibly being TRBD1 (5 bases). This CDR3 has 13 amino acids. CDR1 is SGHTA and CDR2 is FQGNSA in the germline V gene. Trimming cost V 4 bases and J 10 bases, with 16 bases left between them. CDR3 residues: CASSSSGYYIYTF. CDR3 nucleotides: TGTGCCAGCAGCTCGTCAGGGTATTATATCTACACCTTC.

V and J are TRBV5-4 and TRBJ2-1; D tentatively fits TRBD1 or TRBD2 (5 bases each). The CDR3 is 14 residues long. The V gene lost 0 bases and the J gene lost 5 bases, with 9 bases spanning the gap. Germline V gives CDR1 SGHNT, CDR2 YYREEE (reference sequence). In DNA, the CDR3 is TGTGCCAGCAGCTTGGAGGGACCCCACAATGAGCAGTTCTTC. This encodes CASSLEGPHNEQFF.

The chain joins TRBV19 to TRBJ1-5; D remains ambiguous. V lost 5 bases and J 1 base, leaving 3 bases between the germline ends. This CDR3 has 12 residues. Germline loops: CDR1 LNHDA, CDR2 SQIVND (reference sequence). CDR3 bases: TGTGCCAGTAGTTGGAGCAATCAGCCCCAGCATTTT. Translation: CASSWSNQPQHF. Full variable domain (missing parts from reference TRBV19 and TRBJ1-5): DGGITQSPKYLFRKEGQNVTLSCEQNLNHDAMYWYRQDPGQGLRLIYYSQIVNDFQKGDIAEGYSVSREKKESFPLTVTSAQKNPTAFYLCASSWSNQPQHFGDGTRLSIL.

The rearrangement links TRBV12-3 or TRBV12-4 to TRBJ1-1; 8 bases fit TRBD1. The CDR3 is 14 amino acids. J lost 4 bases, V lost 5 bases, and 6 bases had no gene match. CDR3 in amino acids: CASSHRGLGTEAFF. The CDR3 DNA reads as TGTGCCAGCAGTCACAGGGGGTTGGGCACTGAAGCTTTCTTT.

This chain uses TRBV7-9 with TRBJ1-5, with D uncertain. The ends were cut back, 5 bases at V and 0 bases at J, with 11 bases in the middle. The CDR3 covers 15 residues. Germline values: CDR1 SEHNR, CDR2 FQNEAQ (reference sequence). Written as DNA, the CDR3 is TGTGCCAGCAGCCACAGCGGAAATAGCAATCAGCCCCAGCATTTT. Translating gives CASSHSGNSNQPQHF.

The chain recombines TRBV20-1 with TRBJ2-3; 16 bases are a match to TRBD2. Germline-derived CDR1 and CDR2 are DFQATT and SNEGSKA (reference sequence). The CDR3 consists of 18 residues. The junction had 4 bases not matched to a gene; V was cut back by 1 base and J by 0 bases. The CDR3 loop is CSARAGTSGGASTDTQYF. CDR3 nucleotides: TGCAGTGCTAGAGCCGGGACTAGCGGGGGGGCCAGCACAGATACGCAGTATTTT.

V is TRBV2 and J is TRBJ2-2; D gene uncertain. The CDR3 runs to 14 residues. V gave up 6 bases and J gave up 0 bases, with 8 bases separating them. CDR1 and CDR2 from the germline V gene are SNHLY and FYNNEI. In DNA, the CDR3 is TGTGCCAGCAGGGCTCGGACGAACACCGGGGAGCTGTTTTTT. Its protein is CASRARTNTGELFF.

The chain recombines TRBV6-1 with TRBJ2-3; TRBD2 agrees at 9 bases. V dropped 8 bases and J dropped 6; count of bases not matched to a gene: 15. In germline, CDR1 is MNHNS, CDR2 SASEGT. This CDR3 spans 16 amino acids. The DNA of the CDR3 is TGTGCCAGCCAATTGGTCGCGGGGGGGGGCGCTGATACGCAGTATTTT. It specifies CASQLVAGGGADTQYF.

This chain joins TRBV20-1 and TRBJ2-7, with D unresolved. Germline V lookup: CDR1 DFQATT, CDR2 SNEGSKA (reference sequence). V gave up 5 bases and J gave up 5 bases, with 10 bases separating them. The CDR3 is made up of 11 amino acids. CDR3 amino acids: CSAGVPDEQYF. CDR3 coding DNA: TGCAGTGCTGGGGTGCCCGACGAGCAGTACTTC.

The rearrangement links TRBV2 to TRBJ1-4, with 7 bases matching TRBD1. V lost 5 bases and J lost 8; bases outside the gene matches: 8. The CDR3 is 14 residues long. Looked up from germline, CDR1 is SNHLY and CDR2 is FYNNEI. The CDR3 is CASSRQGFSEKLFF. For the CDR3, the DNA is TGTGCCAGCAGTAGACAGGGCTTTAGCGAAAAACTGTTTTTT.